This TCR beta chain was sequenced during a study of blood T cell repertoires in COVID-19. Study information: From T cells, B-cell-depleted T cells, or PBMCs came the material, which was cDNA or gDNA.

Here immunoSEQ multiplex PCR was the method, and the copy in TCRdb shows in-frame clones only, minus some. The sample consists of fewer than 350,000 clones, around 85% of them appearing once. Researchers sorted participants into cohorts using their self-reported clinical history. The germline gives CDR1 MNHEY, CDR2 SMNVEV (reference sequence). The trim removed 10 bases at V and 7 bases at J, leaving 11 bases unmatched. This CDR3 is built from 15 residues. The TCR comes from a woman in her forties or fifties who had recovered from COVID-19. The gene calls are TRBV27 and TRBJ1-6, with 9 bases aligning to TRBD1. The sequenced material came from PBMCs or T cells enriched from blood (not recorded which). Here the CDR3 reads CAIKAGTGHNSPLHF. The CDR3 nucleotides are TGTGCCATCAAAGCCGGGACAGGGCACAATTCACCCCTCCACTTT.